The next 15 T cell receptor beta chains were all read from a single sample in a study of molecular identifiers for immune sequencing clone quantification. TCRdb reanalysed the PCR reads using MiXCR and keeps one entry per CDR3 protein. The sample includes over 50,000 distinct CDR3 sequences, roughly a third of them seen just once. The sequencing sample was made of naive CD8+ T cells from blood, with Jurkat cell RNA spiked in. Subset here: FACS-sorted CD8+CD4-CCR7+CD45RA+ naive T cells. These receptors were collected from a human donor in good health. Some libraries in this study had Jurkat cell RNA spiked in.

The chain uses TRBV6-6 and TRBJ2-7; D remains ambiguous. Trimming took off 2 bases at V and 2 bases at J, with 10 bases between the two ends. Germline assignment: CDR1 MNHNY and CDR2 SVGAGI (reference sequence). This CDR3 comprises 14 residues. The CDR3 DNA is TGTGCCAGCAGTTACAGGTTACACCCCTACGAGCAGTACTTC. Amino acid sequence: CASSYRLHPYEQYF.

As concerns this clonotype: This CDR3 fails to terminate in the conserved phenylalanine or tryptophan, so it likely reflects a read error. The gene calls are TRBV20-1 and TRBJ2-7; weak D call: TRBD1 (5 bases). This CDR3 comprises 14 residues. Trimming removed 2 bases at V and 3 bases at J, with 14 bases between. Germline CDR1 is DFQATT and CDR2 is SNEGSKA (reference sequence). The CDR3 protein is CSARPRGPNYEQYS. The DNA for the CDR3 is TGCAGTGCTAGACCTAGGGGCCCCAACTACGAGCAGTACTCC.

This clonotype was detected many times. The chain has TRBV7-6 and TRBJ1-2; D is unclear. V was cut by 5 bases and J by 0 bases, with 10 bases left in between. Germline V gives CDR1 SGHVS, CDR2 FNYEAQ. The CDR3 sequence is 14 residues long. CDR3 sequence reads: CASSTGDSNYGYTF. CDR3 DNA: TGTGCCAGCAGCACGGGAGACTCTAACTATGGCTACACCTTC.

As to this clonotype: Possible read error: a much larger clone is one base away. The V call is TRBV4-3, the J call TRBJ2-3, with a weak D call TRBD2 (5 bases). Germline CDR1 is LGHNA and CDR2 is YSLEER. The V gene lost 4 bases and the J gene lost 2 bases, with 13 bases spanning the gap. The CDR3 totals 15 residues. The CDR3 reads CASSLDEGYTDTQYF. In DNA, the CDR3 is TGCGCCAGCAGCCTAGATGAGGGCTACACAGATACGCAGTATTTT.

This clonotype was picked up many times. The DNA of the CDR3 is TGTGCCAGCAGCTTATGGGGGCTCGAGCAGTACTTC. Protein sequence: CASSLWGLEQYF. The chain carries TRBV7-2 and TRBJ2-7; D might be TRBD1 (6 bases). The V end lost 2 bases, the J end lost 6 bases, and 8 bases lay between the germline ends. CDR1 SGHTA and CDR2 FQGNSA come from the germline V gene. This CDR3 is built from 12 residues.

This clonotype has at least ten counts. At one end, the junction sequence differs from germline, possibly due to a read error. The V call is TRBV9, the J call TRBJ1-2; D remains ambiguous. This CDR3 is built from 11 residues. CDR1 SGDLS and CDR2 YYNGEE come from the germline V gene. CDR3 protein: CASSVAGREAF. The CDR3 coding sequence is TGTGCCAGCAGCGTAGCGGGCAGAGAGGCTTTC.

In this sample, this clonotype turned up a few times. This CDR3 is CASSLPGRNEQYF. CDR3 bases: TGTGCCAGCAGTTTACCCGGGAGAAACGAGCAGTACTTC. The chain links TRBV28 to TRBJ2-7, with a tentative D call TRBD2 (6 bases). The CDR3 sequence is 13 residues long. Trimming removed 2 bases from V and 5 bases from J, with 10 bases in between. Germline-derived CDR1 and CDR2 are MDHEN and SYDVKM. Full variable domain (remainder filled in from reference TRBV28 and TRBJ2-7): DVKVTQSSRYLVKRTGEKVFLECVQDMDHENMFWYRQDPGLGLRLIYFSYDVKMKEKGDIPEGYSVSREKKERFSLILESASTNQTSMYLCASSLPGRNEQYFGPGTRLTVT.

The V gene is TRBV6-5, the J gene TRBJ2-1; tentative D call: TRBD1 (6 bases). V was clipped by 8 bases and J by 6 bases, with 11 bases between them. There are 12 residues in the CDR3. CDR1 and CDR2 from the germline V gene are MNHEY and SVGAGI. The CDR3 spells CASFIRGNEQFF. The CDR3 region has the DNA TGTGCCAGCTTCATCAGGGGCAATGAGCAGTTCTTC.

This clonotype was recorded only once. This may arise from a read error, as a much more abundant clone is one base away. The V and J genes are TRBV7-9 and TRBJ2-1; D might be TRBD2 (5 bases). The CDR3 sequence is 14 residues long. The germline V gene encodes CDR1 SEHNR and CDR2 FQNEAQ (reference sequence). CDR3 nucleotide sequence: TGTGCCAGCGGAACTAGTAGCTCCTGCAATGAGCAGTTCTTC. Amino acid sequence: CASGTSSSCNEQFF.

This chain connects TRBV13 to TRBJ1-1; D gene uncertain. The CDR3 loop spans 13 amino acids. Trimming took 2 bases from V and 2 from J, leaving 6 bases between them. Germline loops: CDR1 PRHDT, CDR2 FYEKMQ (reference sequence). The CDR3 region is CASSLILNTEAFF. The CDR3 bases are TGTGCCAGCAGCTTAATCCTAAACACTGAAGCTTTCTTT.

This clonotype was observed at least ten times. The chain is built from TRBV7-3 and TRBJ2-7; D is undetermined. The V end was cut by 0 bases, the J end by 5 bases, with 8 bases between. The CDR3 is 13 amino acids. Germline V gene sequence: CDR1 SGHTA, CDR2 FQGTGA. The DNA for the CDR3 is TGTGCCAGCAGCTTAACGGTGGGTAACGAGCAGTACTTC. It yields the protein CASSLTVGNEQYF.

This clonotype was seen a handful of times. This rearrangement joins TRBV9 to TRBJ2-2, with unresolved D. The germline V and J ends were trimmed by 7 bases and 4 bases, with 5 bases remaining between them. CDR3 size: 11 residues. Per germline, CDR1 SGDLS and CDR2 YYNGEE. The CDR3 nucleotides are TGTGCCAGCGAGACCACCGGGGAGCTGTTTTTT. Translating gives CASETTGELFF.

About this clonotype itself: This sequence may be a read error, since a much larger clone differs from it by one base. The genes are TRBV7-8 and TRBJ2-5; D perhaps matches TRBD2 (5 bases). Germline V lookup: CDR1 SGHVS, CDR2 FQNEAQ. The CDR3 contains 16 residues. The CDR3 here is CASTLVGGGLKETQYF. The CDR3 nucleotides are TGTGCCAGCACCTTAGTGGGCGGCGGGTTAAAAGAGACCCAGTACTTC.

A note on this clonotype: At one boundary the junction diverges from the germline segment, which might be a read error. The chain combines TRBV5-3 with TRBJ1-2; D unclear. TRBV5-3 is annotated as an ORF whose role is uncertain. The CDR3 length is 13 residues. The CDR3 reads CASSLASSYGYTF. The CDR3, as DNA: TGTGCCAGCAGCTTGGCCAGCAGCTATGGCTACACCTTC.

As concerns this clonotype: A read error may explain this, as a much larger clone is one base away. The CDR3 does not close with the conserved phenylalanine or tryptophan, likely indicating a read error. The chain combines TRBV19 with TRBJ2-5; tentatively, D is TRBD1 (6 bases). The length of the CDR3 is 16 residues. The V gene's germline CDR1 is LNHDA and CDR2 SQIVND (reference sequence). Trimming stripped 5 bases from V and 3 bases from J, with 19 bases between. For the CDR3, the DNA is TGTGCCAGTAGTTCCCGACAGGTCCTATACAAAGAGACCCAGTACATC. Protein product: CASSSRQVLYKETQYI.